The 10 T cell receptor beta chains presented below share a single source sample, sequenced in a study of PD-1 blockade in classical Hodgkin lymphoma. Each of the patients experienced relapse following autologous stem cell transplantation, and their brentuximab vedotin exposure differed. Sequencing was performed with immunoSEQ multiplex PCR; in TCRdb, only in-frame clones are kept and a portion is missing. Among about 98,000 clones listed, roughly 79% were seen once. The sample was peripheral blood mononuclear cells (PBMCs), taken before the second cycle of nivolumab. The receptors originated from a human donor with classical Hodgkin lymphoma.

The chain combines TRBV10-3 with TRBJ2-5; 7 bases agree with TRBD1. J lost 0 bases, V lost 2 bases, and 9 bases had no gene match. The CDR3 is 17 amino acids. Germline CDR1 reads ENHRY; CDR2 reads SYGVKD. The DNA of the CDR3 is TGTGCCATCAGTGAGACTGGACAGGTAGCGTACCAAGAGACCCAGTACTTC. Its protein is CAISETGQVAYQETQYF.

The chain uses TRBV28 and TRBJ1-5; D not certain. CDR1 is MDHEN and CDR2 is SYDVKM in the germline V gene. CDR3 length: 16 residues. The V and J ends lost 3 bases and 5 bases respectively, with 17 bases between them. The CDR3 region is CASSLEVDGSHQPQHF. CDR3 in DNA: TGTGCCAGCAGTTTGGAGGTCGACGGGTCCCATCAGCCCCAGCATTTT.

The DNA for the CDR3 is TGCAGCGTTGAATGGAGCCTTGGGGACACTGAAGCTTTCTTT. The encoded protein is CSVEWSLGDTEAFF. This rearrangement joins TRBV29-1 to TRBJ1-1; D gene unclear. Per germline, CDR1 SQVTM and CDR2 ANQGSEA. CDR3 length: 14 residues. V lost 2 bases and J lost 3, with 13 bases in between. Filled out from reference TRBV29-1 and TRBJ1-1, the complete variable domain reads SAVISQKPSRDICQRGTSLTIQCQVDSQVTMMFWYRQQPGQSLTLIATANQGSEATYESGFVIDKFPISRPNLTFSTLTVSNMSPEDSSIYLCSVEWSLGDTEAFFGQGTRLTVV.

The chain combines TRBV10-3 with TRBJ2-3; TRBD2 matches 12 bases. V was clipped by 10 bases and J by 3 bases; unmatched bases: 2. The CDR3 is 13 amino acids. Per germline, CDR1 ENHRY and CDR2 SYGVKD. CDR3 nucleotides: TGTGCCACGACTAGCGGGAGAACAGATACGCAGTATTTT. Its translation: CATTSGRTDTQYF.

V is TRBV9 and J is TRBJ1-1; possibly TRBD1 for D (5 bases). V was shortened by 2 bases and J by 0 bases, with 11 bases between the two germline ends. Germline V gene data show CDR1 as SGDLS and CDR2 as YYNGEE. CDR3 length equals 15 residues. CDR3 region: CASSVFDRLNTEAFF. The CDR3 DNA sequence: TGTGCCAGCAGCGTCTTCGACAGACTGAACACTGAAGCTTTCTTT.

The chain couples TRBV7-3 to TRBJ2-2; 8 positions agree with TRBD1. V lost 1 base to trimming and J lost 6 bases; unmatched junction nucleotides: 10. Germline CDR1 is SGHTA and CDR2 is FQGTGA. The CDR3 spans 17 residues. CDR3 in DNA: TGTGCCAGCAGCTTAATCGCAGGGGGCGATAGGTCCGGGGAGCTGTTTTTT. Its translation is CASSLIAGGDRSGELFF.

This clone came up once. This rearrangement joins TRBV7-2 to TRBJ2-5, with a weak D call TRBD2 (5 bases). Trimming cost V 8 bases and J 1 base, with 11 bases left between them. Germline V gives CDR1 SGHTA, CDR2 FQGNSA. The CDR3 spans 13 residues. CDR3 sequence (DNA): TGTGCCAGCCTCCGGGGAATCCAAGAGACCCAGTACTTC. Its protein product is CASLRGIQETQYF.

The J gene is TRBJ2-7, the V gene TRBV5-4; D is perhaps TRBD2 (6 bases). The ends were cut back, 4 bases at V and 2 bases at J, with 16 bases in the middle. CDR1 SGHNT and CDR2 YYREEE come from the germline V gene (reference sequence). This CDR3 is 15 amino acids long. The CDR3 DNA sequence: TGTGCCAGCAGCCCAAGGGCGGGGTCTGCCTACGAGCAGTACTTC. Translating it yields CASSPRAGSAYEQYF.

The chain combines TRBV28 with TRBJ1-5, with D possibly TRBD1 on 5 matching bases. The V gene lost 3 bases and the J gene lost 4 bases, with 10 bases spanning the gap. This CDR3 comprises 14 residues. CDR1 and CDR2 from the germline V gene are MDHEN and SYDVKM. The CDR3 nucleotides read TGTGCCAGCAGTTTGGTGCAGGGAAATCAGCCCCAGCATTTT. Translation: CASSLVQGNQPQHF.

The chain recombines TRBV19 with TRBJ1-5; 7 bases agree with TRBD1. V lost 3 bases to trimming and J lost 6 bases; unmatched junction nucleotides: 5. Germline CDR1 reads LNHDA; CDR2 reads SQIVND (reference sequence). The CDR3 runs 14 residues. The CDR3 loop is CASSIDRVSQPQHF. The DNA of the CDR3 is TGTGCCAGTAGTATCGACAGGGTAAGTCAGCCCCAGCATTTT.